This is a list of T cell receptor beta chains from one sample in a study of blood T cell repertoires in COVID-19. TCRdb keeps only in-frame clones here, not all; method: immunoSEQ multiplex PCR. The sample holds around 310,000 clones, about 88% seen once. Material: PBMCs or T cells enriched from blood (not recorded which). Receptor source: a woman aged 35 to 49 who had recovered from COVID-19. The CDR3 runs from the conserved cysteine through the conserved F or W. A D gene is named only where the DNA matches it firmly. Size is stated for part of the rows, as once, few or many counts, or as a class when the clone is expanded.

j_gene,abundance,len,v_gene,d_gene,CDR3aa,CDR3nt
TRBJ2-3,-,13,TRBV5-6,-,CASSPDSTDTQYF,TGTGCCAGCAGCCCTGACAGTACAGATACGCAGTATTTT
TRBJ2-7,-,12,TRBV19,-,CASGYLSSEQYF,TGTGCCAGTGGTTACTTAAGTTCCGAGCAGTACTTC
TRBJ1-1,-,15,TRBV2,-,CASSNWYTENTEAFF,TGTGCCAGCAGTAATTGGTACACCGAGAACACTGAAGCTTTCTTT
TRBJ2-7,-,12,TRBV10-3,TRBD2,CAIRGGYDEQYF,TGTGCCATCAGGGGGGGGTACGACGAGCAGTACTTC
TRBJ1-4,once,13,TRBV19,-,CASSIGTDEKLFF,TGTGCCAGTAGTATAGGGACAGATGAAAAACTGTTTTTT
TRBJ1-2,-,11,TRBV19,-,CASTAAYGYTF,TGTGCCAGTACGGCGGCTTATGGCTACACCTTC
TRBJ2-1,-,13,TRBV29-1,-,CSVGGSADNEQFF,TGCAGCGTTGGTGGGAGTGCGGACAATGAGCAGTTCTTC
TRBJ2-7,-,14,TRBV7-9,TRBD1,CASSFGQGAGEQYF,TGTGCCAGCAGCTTCGGACAGGGGGCAGGCGAGCAGTACTTC
TRBJ2-5,once,15,TRBV23-1,-,CASSPNTGYQETQYF,TGCGCCAGCAGTCCCAACACAGGGTACCAAGAGACCCAGTACTTC
TRBJ1-5,-,16,TRBV18,TRBD1,CASSPGTGGIDQPQHF,TGTGCCAGCTCACCGGGGACAGGGGGCATCGATCAGCCCCAGCATTTT
TRBJ2-1,-,16,TRBV6-1,TRBD2,CASSGPGTSGRNEQFF,TGTGCCAGCAGTGGTCCCGGGACTAGCGGGAGGAATGAGCAGTTCTTC
TRBJ1-3,once,15,TRBV28,-,CASSFGGARGNTIYF,TGTGCCAGCAGTTTTGGGGGGGCGAGAGGAAACACCATATATTTT
TRBJ2-2,-,14,TRBV6-5,-,CAIQGTVRTGELFF,TGTGCCATCCAGGGGACGGTGAGGACCGGGGAGCTGTTTTTT
TRBJ2-7,-,13,TRBV29-1,TRBD1,CSVAGTGGDEQYF,TGCAGCGTTGCCGGGACAGGGGGCGACGAGCAGTACTTC
TRBJ2-7,-,15,TRBV18,-,CASSPWSTGSYEQYF,TGTGCCAGCTCACCATGGTCCACAGGGTCCTACGAGCAGTACTTC
TRBJ1-5,-,15,TRBV19,TRBD1,CASRRDRAANQPQHF,TGTGCATCCAGGCGGGACAGGGCGGCCAATCAGCCCCAGCATTTT
TRBJ2-4,-,15,TRBV20-1,TRBD1,CSASAGTGVDSIQYF,TGCAGTGCTAGTGCCGGGACAGGGGTTGATAGCATTCAGTACTTC
TRBJ1-1,-,15,TRBV6-5,-,CASSYSRGADTEAFF,TGTGCCAGCAGTTACTCACGGGGGGCGGATACTGAAGCTTTCTTT
TRBJ1-4,-,16,TRBV5-8,-,CASSLGTPSRHEKLFF,TGTGCCAGCAGCTTGGGGACTCCCTCCCGCCATGAAAAACTGTTTTTT
TRBJ1-2,-,13,TRBV28,TRBD1,CASGGQDNYGYTF,TGTGCCTCGGGCGGACAGGATAACTATGGCTACACCTTC
TRBJ2-2,-,15,TRBV28,TRBD1,CASTTAGTGAGELFF,TGTGCCAGCACGACCGCCGGGACAGGGGCGGGGGAGCTGTTTTTT
TRBJ2-1,once,14,TRBV6-5,-,CASRPGSQNNEQFF,TGTGCCAGCAGACCCGGGTCCCAAAACAATGAGCAGTTCTTC
TRBJ2-2,few,16,TRBV7-6,TRBD2,CASSPRTSGDTGELFF,TGTGCCAGCAGCCCTAGGACTAGCGGGGACACCGGGGAGCTGTTTTTT
TRBJ2-3,-,15,TRBV19,TRBD2,CASSTGDYPPDTQYF,TGTGCCAGTAGCACGGGGGACTATCCACCAGATACGCAGTATTTT
TRBJ2-7,-,11,TRBV18,-,CASSRGDEQYF,TGTGCCAGCTCACGAGGCGACGAGCAGTACTTC
TRBJ2-2,-,12,TRBV20-1,-,CSASYSPGELFF,TGCAGTGCTAGTTATAGTCCCGGGGAGCTGTTTTTT
TRBJ2-1,-,15,TRBV5-6,TRBD1,CASSPGTGTLNEQFF,TGTGCCAGCAGCCCCGGGACAGGGACTCTCAATGAGCAGTTCTTC
TRBJ1-2,-,12,TRBV29-1,-,CSALQGRYGYTF,TGCAGCGCATTACAGGGTCGCTATGGCTACACCTTC
TRBJ1-4,-,14,TRBV30,-,CAWSYGATNEKLFF,TGTGCCTGGAGTTACGGGGCAACTAATGAAAAACTGTTTTTT
TRBJ1-1,-,13,TRBV29-1,-,CSVRQALNTEAFF,TGCAGCGTCCGCCAGGCCCTTAACACTGAAGCTTTCTTT
TRBJ1-1,-,13,TRBV6-5,-,CASSYFREAEAFF,TGTGCCAGCAGTTACTTCAGGGAGGCTGAAGCTTTCTTT
TRBJ2-5,-,15,TRBV7-9,-,CASSRPGVGQETQYF,TGTGCCAGCAGCCGGCCCGGGGTGGGCCAAGAGACCCAGTACTTC
TRBJ1-1,once,13,TRBV29-1,-,CSVAGTPNTEAFF,TGCAGCGTTGCCGGGACACCGAACACTGAAGCTTTCTTT
TRBJ2-1,-,11,TRBV2,-,CASSQENEQFF,TGTGCCAGCAGCCAGGAAAATGAGCAGTTCTTC
TRBJ2-7,-,13,TRBV6-5,-,CASSYGGSYEQYF,TGTGCCAGCAGTTACGGGGGCAGCTACGAGCAGTACTTC
TRBJ2-7,-,13,TRBV30,TRBD1,CAWSRDRTYEQYF,TGTGCCTGGAGTAGGGACAGGACCTACGAGCAGTACTTC
TRBJ2-7,-,14,TRBV27,TRBD2,CASSLLAGDYEQYF,TGTGCCAGCAGCTTACTAGCGGGTGACTACGAGCAGTACTTC
TRBJ2-4,-,12,TRBV6-2/TRBV6-3,-,CASGPSGDIQYF,TGTGCCAGCGGCCCCTCCGGGGACATTCAGTACTTC
TRBJ2-7,-,12,TRBV2,-,CASAVVTYEQYF,TGTGCCAGCGCGGTCGTCACCTACGAGCAGTACTTC
TRBJ1-1,-,13,TRBV5-1,-,CASSFYGNTEAFF,TGCGCCAGCAGCTTCTATGGTAACACTGAAGCTTTCTTT
TRBJ1-3,-,15,TRBV5-4,TRBD1,CASSLQGVSGNTIYF,TGTGCCAGCAGCTTACAGGGGGTCTCTGGAAACACCATATATTTT
TRBJ1-5,-,13,TRBV27,TRBD1,CASSEQGRQPQHF,TGTGCCAGCAGCGAACAGGGGAGGCAGCCCCAGCATTTT
TRBJ1-1,-,14,TRBV30,TRBD1,CAWSHQDRGRAAFF,TGTGCCTGGAGCCACCAGGACAGGGGAAGGGCCGCTTTCTTT
TRBJ2-7,-,15,TRBV6-6,TRBD2,CASSYSGGGPYEQYF,TGTGCCAGCAGTTACTCGGGGGGGGGACCTTACGAGCAGTACTTC
TRBJ1-1,-,11,TRBV30,-,CAWSVGGQAFF,TGTGCCTGGAGTGTAGGCGGGCAAGCTTTCTTT
TRBJ2-2,-,14,TRBV5-1,-,CASSREGDTGELFF,TGCGCCAGCAGCAGGGAAGGGGACACCGGGGAGCTGTTTTTT
TRBJ2-3,once,15,TRBV9,-,CASSAADSGTDTQYF,TGTGCCAGCAGCGCGGCGGACTCGGGCACAGATACGCAGTATTTT
TRBJ1-2,-,13,TRBV30,-,CAWSVSQGYGYTF,TGTGCCTGGAGTGTTTCTCAGGGCTATGGCTACACCTTC
TRBJ1-1,-,14,TRBV6-5,-,CASTMGGGMTEAFF,TGTGCCAGCACCATGGGCGGGGGCATGACTGAAGCTTTCTTT
TRBJ2-7,once,16,TRBV29-1,-,CSVEGGVGPNTYEQYF,TGCAGCGTTGAAGGGGGGGTAGGGCCCAACACCTACGAGCAGTACTTC
TRBJ2-5,-,15,TRBV7-3,TRBD2,CASRVSGGKQETQYF,TGTGCCAGCAGGGTTAGCGGGGGGAAACAAGAGACCCAGTACTTC
TRBJ1-2,-,14,TRBV7-9,-,CASSLGWGHYGYTF,TGTGCCAGCAGCTTAGGATGGGGCCACTATGGCTACACCTTC
TRBJ1-2,-,15,TRBV9,-,CASSVVTASNYGYTF,TGTGCCAGCAGCGTAGTGACAGCGTCTAACTATGGCTACACCTTC